Each of the 12 T cell receptor beta chains below was sequenced from the same sample in a study of T cells in Graves' hyperthyroidism and ophthalmopathy. RNA transcripts gave rise to amplified TCR beta CDR3 regions. A first-round RT-PCR of the TCR CDR3 used the HTBI primer set. MiXCR, applied by TCRdb to the multiplex PCR reads, yields one record per CDR3 protein. The table shows about 360,000 distinct CDR3 sequences, with about 19% occurring only once. Source material: blood. These receptors were collected from a young woman with Graves' hyperthyroidism.

There are many counts of this clonotype. The V call is TRBV28, the J call TRBJ1-3; 7 positions agree with TRBD1. Trimming took 6 bases from V and 3 from J; bases not matched to a gene: 5. There are 14 residues in the CDR3. Germline CDR1 reads MDHEN; CDR2 reads SYDVKM. CDR3 nucleotide sequence: TGTGCCAGCAGCTGGGACAGAAGTGGAAACACCATATATTTT. Amino acids: CASSWDRSGNTIYF.

This clonotype was detected many times. The V call is TRBV9, the J call TRBJ2-5; the D call may be TRBD1 or TRBD2 (6 bases each). V was shortened by 3 bases and J by 4 bases, with 16 bases between the two germline ends. Germline V gives CDR1 SGDLS, CDR2 YYNGEE. This CDR3 contains 15 residues. CDR3 in amino acids: CASSARGRDGETQYF. The CDR3, as DNA: TGTGCCAGCAGCGCCCGGGGGCGGGACGGAGAGACCCAGTACTTC. The full variable domain, completed using reference TRBV9 and TRBJ2-5, is DSGVTQTPKHLITATGQRVTLRCSPRSGDLSVYWYQQSLDQGLQFLIQYYNGEERAKGNILERFSAQQFPDLHSELNLSSLELGDSALYFCASSARGRDGETQYFGPGTRLLVL.

This clonotype showed up many times. The chain carries TRBV11-1 and TRBJ1-1; D unresolved. The V gene's germline CDR1 is SGHAT and CDR2 FQDESV (reference sequence). Trimming left V 5 bases short and J 1 base short, with 17 bases between. The CDR3 runs to 16 residues. CDR3 protein: CASSPQSSVANTEAFF. As DNA, the CDR3 is TGTGCCAGCAGCCCGCAATCGAGCGTTGCGAACACTGAAGCTTTCTTT.

The sample holds many counts of this clonotype. The genes are TRBV24-1 and TRBJ2-2; 8 nucleotides align to TRBD2. The CDR3 has 18 residues. Germline V gene data show CDR1 as KGHDR and CDR2 as SFDVKD. Losses at the gene ends were 3 bases for V and 4 bases for J; bases not matched to a gene: 12. The CDR3 region has the DNA TGTGCCACCAGTGATAAGGTCGGGACTAGTCTCGGCACCGGGGAGCTGTTTTTT. This gives the protein CATSDKVGTSLGTGELFF.

This clonotype has ten or more counts. This chain joins TRBV5-4 and TRBJ2-5, with no clear D. The CDR3 is 14 amino acids. Trimming took 4 bases from V and 5 from J, leaving 15 bases between them. Germline values: CDR1 SGHNT, CDR2 YYREEE (reference sequence). The CDR3 reads CASSAETLGETQYF. Written as DNA, the CDR3 is TGTGCCAGCAGCGCTGAGACTTTGGGGGAGACCCAGTACTTC.

There are many counts of this clonotype. The chain recombines TRBV25-1 with TRBJ2-7; D unclear. The CDR3 is 14 amino acids. Trimming shortened V by 3 bases and J by 1 base, and 10 bases separated the two germline ends. CDR1 MGHDK and CDR2 SYGVNS come from the germline V gene. The CDR3 reads CASSDSHGSYEQYF. The CDR3 bases are TGTGCCAGCAGTGACAGCCATGGGTCCTACGAGCAGTACTTC.

This chain connects TRBV11-2 to TRBJ2-5; unclear D gene. The CDR3 has 14 amino acids. The V end was cut by 4 bases, the J end by 5 bases, with 14 bases between. Germline V lookup: CDR1 SGHAT, CDR2 FQNNGV. The CDR3: CASSSSGRRETQYF. For the CDR3, the DNA is TGTGCCAGCAGCTCCTCCGGAAGAAGGGAGACCCAGTACTTC.

This clonotype has ten or more counts. V gene TRBV18 combines with J gene TRBJ1-1, with D hard to call. Germline V gene data show CDR1 as KGHSH and CDR2 as LQKENI. V gave up 6 bases and J gave up 1 base, with 12 bases separating them. This CDR3 spans 14 amino acids. The CDR3 sequence is CASSQTAGNTEAFF. CDR3 bases: TGTGCCAGCTCCCAAACGGCGGGGAACACTGAAGCTTTCTTT.

This clonotype was counted ten times or more. The chain employs TRBV20-1 and TRBJ2-7, with D tentatively TRBD2 (6 bases). CDR1 is DFQATT and CDR2 is SNEGSKA in the germline V gene (reference sequence). This CDR3 spans 15 amino acids. The V gene lost 1 base and the J gene lost 0 bases, with 13 bases spanning the gap. Here the CDR3 reads CSARVGGVLSYEQYF. CDR3 in DNA: TGCAGTGCTAGAGTAGGCGGGGTCCTCTCCTACGAGCAGTACTTC.

The J gene is TRBJ1-2, the V gene TRBV12-3 or TRBV12-4; D might be TRBD1 (5 bases). The CDR3 sequence is 15 residues long. Trimming pared 3 bases from V and 0 bases from J, leaving 11 bases between. CDR3 protein: CASSLRDGANYGYTF. For the CDR3, the DNA is TGTGCCAGCAGTTTGAGGGACGGGGCTAACTATGGCTACACCTTC.

This clonotype was observed at least ten times. The J gene is TRBJ2-3, the V gene TRBV6-4; 13 positions match TRBD2. CDR1 is MRHNA and CDR2 is SNTAGT in the germline V gene. V lost 6 bases to trimming and J lost 6 bases; unmatched junction nucleotides: 3. This CDR3 has 14 amino acids. CDR3 protein: CASSGGLAGDTQYF. The CDR3 DNA sequence: TGTGCCAGCAGCGGGGGACTAGCGGGGGATACGCAGTATTTT.

There are a few counts of this clonotype. The CDR3 bases are TGTGCCAGCAGCTTGCCTGACAGGGGGCCCGGGGAGCTGTTTTTT. Its protein product is CASSLPDRGPGELFF. The genes are TRBV7-9 and TRBJ2-2, with TRBD1 matching 10 bases. CDR1 is SEHNR and CDR2 is FQNEAQ in the germline V gene (reference sequence). Germline trimming cut 3 bases from V and 6 bases from J; bases unmatched to any gene: 4. The CDR3 extends over 15 amino acids.